The present T cell receptor (beta chain) was sequenced within a study of cytomegalovirus exposure and HLA in healthy donors. General study results and limits: A later analysis, which compared TCR beta chains of equal frequency, found the HLA-associated ones more clonally expanded.

As concerns this clone: Its antigen is still unknown.

Germline assignment: CDR1 SGHRS and CDR2 YFSETQ. The CDR3 loop spans 16 amino acids. The V segment lost 4 bases and the J segment 1 base; nucleotides outside the gene matches: 3. 60 Vbeta and 13 Jbeta primers were used in PCR. How the authors handled the data: Unique TCR beta chains numbered roughly 83 million in a later analysis, with around 11 million shared. Method: immunoSEQ multiplex PCR; TCRdb's copy keeps in-frame clones and lacks some. V and J calls and clone size are given by that table; D and trimming were obtained from the DNA. Of more than 90,000 clones listed, 76% are singletons. The TCR was taken from a man aged 35 to 55 in good health and CMV-seronegative. The genes are TRBV5-1 and TRBJ2-3; 13 bases map to TRBD2. The sequenced sample was PBMCs. For the CDR3, the DNA is TGCGCCAGCAGCCCTGGGACTAGCGGGGGCACAGATACGCAGTATTTT. It is translated as CASSPGTSGGTDTQYF.